The sequence of this T cell receptor beta chain was determined in a study of shared clonotypes between healthy human individuals. Study information: Every donor yielded three CD4 naive, three CD4 memory, two CD8 naive and one CD8 memory plate.

The naive CD8 subset, CD45RO-negative cells positively selected for CCR7, excluded terminally differentiated effector memory CD45RA+ cells. The protocol was immunoSEQ multiplex PCR, while the TCRdb copy is restricted to in-frame clones and leaves out a portion. This sample has around 600,000 clones; 95% to 98% occur once, and the top ten carry approximately 0.33%. The germline V gene encodes CDR1 MNHNS and CDR2 SASEGT. Trimming cost V 10 bases and J 4 bases; bases outside gene matches: 8. CDR3 size: 15 residues. This clonotype was obtained from a man aged 25-45 years in good health. V usage is TRBV6-1 and J usage is TRBJ2-7; 15 bases map to TRBD2. The sample comprised naive CD8+ T cells sorted from blood. DNA for the CDR3: TGTGCCATACAGGCTGGGACTAGCGGGAGGTACGAGCAGTACTTC. This sequence encodes CAIQAGTSGRYEQYF.